This T cell receptor (beta chain) appears in the sequencing data of a study of T cells expressing NK-cell markers. Study-level points and caveats: Of the CD8+ T cells in six or seven donors, about 1.0-7.0% belonged to dominant NKG2C+ clonotypes. These same clonotypes (in several donors) also led the CD3+CD56-NKG2C+ fraction.

Worth noting for this clonotype: Its matching antigen is unknown.

TCRdb re-called the 5' RACE reads; one entry per CDR3 protein, DNA not given. In total, the table holds 440,000 or so distinct CDR3 sequences. Germline lookup yields CDR1 MNHNS and CDR2 SASEGT. The CDR3 runs 14 residues. What was sequenced was blood T cells: a sorted CD56 or NKG2C T cell subset, CD4+ or CD8+ T cells, or bulk PBMC T cells (not recorded which). This clonotype was sampled from a woman aged 18 to 75 in good health. J is TRBJ2-1 and V is TRBV6-1; TCRdb picks TRBD1, but there is no DNA to check that call. The CDR3 loop reads CASSSYRAYNEQFF.